This T cell receptor (beta chain) was sequenced during a study of blood T cell repertoires in COVID-19. Study in general: Both acute and convalescent COVID-19 samples were obtained from the United States, Italy and Spain.

As processed by the authors: Reference gene primer amplification in the assay estimated nucleated cell counts. Profiling relied on immunoSEQ multiplex PCR, and the TCRdb table lists in-frame clones only, not all of them. Clonal size and the V and J genes are those of that table, whereas D and trimming came from the DNA. There are about 300,000 clones in the sample; approximately 90% occur only once, and 6.9% lies in the top ten. V shed 4 bases, J shed 3 bases, and the junction held 14 bases outside the gene matches. The CDR3 is made up of 17 amino acids. The germline V gene has CDR1 MNHEY and CDR2 SVGEGT.

What was sequenced was peripheral blood. The receptor comes from a woman aged 25-40 years who had recovered from COVID-19. The chain recombines TRBV6-2 or TRBV6-3 with TRBJ2-5; 7 positions agree with TRBD1. The CDR3 is CASSSPREGAYKETQYF. Here the CDR3 DNA reads TGTGCCAGCAGTTCCCCGAGAGAGGGGGCGTATAAAGAGACCCAGTACTTC.